The clone carrying this TCR beta chain appeared a single time. Source study methods: Amplification with reference gene primers provided the estimates of nucleated cell counts. The protocol was immunoSEQ multiplex PCR, while the TCRdb copy is restricted to in-frame clones and leaves out a portion. The D gene and trimming were derived from the DNA, and the V and J assignments and clone size from that table. The sample comprises some 400,000 clones, 81% of which are singletons, and over 0.95% rests with the top ten. The CDR3 contains 19 residues. Trimming took 2 bases from V and 7 from J, leaving 26 bases between them. This specimen comes from a study of blood T cell repertoires in COVID-19.

The specimen sequenced was peripheral blood. V gene TRBV23-1 combines with J gene TRBJ1-4; D unclear. TRBV23-1 is an open reading frame whose function is uncertain. The receptor's source is a human donor with acute or convalescent COVID-19. The donor label of this sample is uncertain. CDR3 bases: TGCGCCAGCAGTCAAGGGAGTCACGGAAAGACCCTCGGTGGTGAAAAACTGTTTTTT. Protein: CASSQGSHGKTLGGEKLFF.